This T cell receptor (beta chain) was captured in a study of regulatory T cells in long-lasting Graves disease. About the study: Persistent cases took antithyroid drugs over 5 years and stayed TSH receptor antibody positive.

As for time point: persistent/refractory GD, antithyroid drugs over 5 years with positive TRAb. There was RNA extracted from PBMCs, and the TCR library was made from it. Assembly of TCR beta libraries relied on iRepertoire HTBI primers together with Arm-PCR of CDR3 regions. How the authors handled the data: Samples revealed approximately 60 TRBV and 14 TRBJ segments. TCRdb re-derived calls from the multiplex PCR reads in MiXCR, one entry per CDR3 protein. The V and J calls here are based on TCRdb, not the publication. The sample consists of a few hundred thousand distinct CDR3 sequences, roughly 21% of them appearing once. V was shortened by 2 bases and J by 1 base, with 9 bases between the two germline ends. This CDR3 region has 15 residues. Looked up from germline, CDR1 is SGHTA and CDR2 is FQGNSA. This clonotype was counted only a few times.

The clonotype originates from a female donor with Graves disease. The gene calls are TRBV7-2 and TRBJ1-5; D is perhaps TRBD1 (5 bases). Sequences were derived from peripheral blood mononuclear cells (PBMCs), sampled when the disease was refractory, from a patient treated with antithyroid drugs. The chain's CDR3 is CASSLRDASNQPQHF. For the CDR3, the DNA is TGTGCCAGCAGCTTAAGGGACGCAAGCAATCAGCCCCAGCATTTT.